This entry lists 20 T cell receptor beta chains sequenced from one sample in a study of blood T cells in healthy people across ages. Primed by a sample-barcoded 5' primer and a J-beta primer mix, a second PCR proceeded for 7 to 11 cycles. Each CDR3 protein is one row after TCRdb ran MiXCR on the 5' RACE reads. There are 700,000 to 1,000,000 distinct CDR3 sequences in the sample; more than 40% occur only once, and about 21% lies in the top ten. The sample taken for sequencing was blood. The origin of the receptors is a man aged 55 to 70 in good health.

This chain uses TRBV6-2 or TRBV6-3 with TRBJ2-7; tentative D call: TRBD2 (5 bases). Trimming stripped 2 bases from V and 3 bases from J, with 11 bases between. Germline CDR1 MNHEY, CDR2 SVGEGT. The CDR3 runs to 14 residues. CDR3 nucleotides: TGTGCCAGCAGTTACGTCACTCGGGACTACGAGCAGTACTTC. This codes for CASSYVTRDYEQYF.

This clonotype was counted between two and nine times. The rearrangement joins TRBV6-5 to TRBJ1-2; D gene unclear. The length of the CDR3 is 14 residues. Per the germline V gene, CDR1 is MNHEY and CDR2 is SVGAGI. V lost 5 bases, J lost 4 bases, and 14 bases lay in between. The CDR3 region is CASSPGRMSYGYTF. The CDR3 region has the DNA TGTGCCAGCAGTCCCGGGAGAATGTCCTATGGCTACACCTTC.

In its sample, this clonotype was seen a few times. The chain recombines TRBV12-3 or TRBV12-4 with TRBJ2-1; 10 nucleotides line up with TRBD2. CDR3 length: 15 residues. Trimming took 5 bases from V and 5 from J; bases not matched to a gene: 6. In DNA, the CDR3 is TGTGCCAGCAGTGACCACGGGACTAGCGACAATGAGCAGTTCTTC. Its protein product is CASSDHGTSDNEQFF.

This clonotype was found a few times. The chain combines TRBV5-1 with TRBJ2-3, with D perhaps TRBD2 (6 bases). The CDR3 is made up of 17 amino acids. V gave up 4 bases and J gave up 0 bases, with 18 bases separating them. CDR1 SGHRS and CDR2 YFSETQ come from the germline V gene. CDR3 nucleotides: TGCGCCAGCAGCGAATCCCTAGCGAGTACTAGCACAGATACGCAGTATTTT. Translated, it gives CASSESLASTSTDTQYF.

This chain uses TRBV7-2 with TRBJ2-5, with 8 bases that match TRBD1. From germline, CDR1 is SGHTA and CDR2 FQGNSA. V was clipped by 1 base and J by 5 bases; unmatched bases: 6. The CDR3 sequence is 15 residues long. The CDR3 region is CASSLGGTGWETQYF. The CDR3 nucleotides are TGTGCCAGCAGCTTAGGAGGGACAGGTTGGGAGACCCAGTACTTC.

This clonotype was observed a few times. The CDR3 here is CSARDRLENNEQFF. As DNA, the CDR3 is TGCAGTGCTAGAGACAGACTAGAAAACAATGAGCAGTTCTTC. The V and J genes are TRBV20-1 and TRBJ2-1; TRBD2 is a possible D gene (6 bases). The CDR3 has 14 amino acids. The V end lost 0 bases, the J end lost 5 bases, and 11 bases lay between the germline ends. Germline-derived CDR1 and CDR2 are DFQATT and SNEGSKA (reference sequence).

This chain links TRBV7-2 with TRBJ2-1; D unresolved. The better agreement between TRBJ2-7 and the DNA end casts doubt on the J call. CDR3 length equals 16 residues. Germline CDR1 reads SGHTA; CDR2 reads FQGNSA. This chain's CDR3 is CASSLAIGVSYNEQYF. The CDR3 bases are TGTGCCAGCAGCTTAGCGATAGGCGTCTCCTACAATGAGCAGTACTTC.

V usage is TRBV20-1 and J usage is TRBJ1-1; D perhaps matches TRBD1 (6 bases). V was cut by 2 bases and J by 2 bases, with 12 bases left in between. Germline CDR1 DFQATT, CDR2 SNEGSKA (reference sequence). The CDR3 covers 14 residues. The CDR3 sequence: CSARPGHSNTEAFF. The CDR3 bases are TGCAGTGCTAGACCGGGACACTCTAACACTGAAGCTTTCTTT.

The rearrangement joins TRBV15 to TRBJ2-1; tentatively, D is TRBD2 (6 bases). The CDR3 length is 13 residues. The germline V and J ends were trimmed by 6 bases and 4 bases, with 10 bases remaining between them. Germline V gene sequence: CDR1 LNHNV, CDR2 YYDKDF (reference sequence). CDR3 bases: TGTGCCACCAGAACCGGGAGTTACAATGAGCAGTTCTTC. Protein sequence: CATRTGSYNEQFF.

The J gene is TRBJ1-1, the V gene TRBV20-1; 10 bases are shared with TRBD1. Trimming removed 3 bases from V and 0 bases from J; junction bases left unmatched: 1. The CDR3 covers 14 residues. From germline, CDR1 is DFQATT and CDR2 SNEGSKA (reference sequence). CDR3 nucleotides: TGCAGTGCTAGTGGGACAGGGGTGAACACTGAAGCTTTCTTT. Amino acid sequence: CSASGTGVNTEAFF.

This clonotype occurred a few times. The chain employs TRBV18 and TRBJ2-5; D may match TRBD1 or TRBD2 (5 bases each). V was trimmed by 4 bases and J by 5 bases, leaving 17 bases between them. There are 15 residues in the CDR3. Germline CDR1 is KGHSH and CDR2 is LQKENI. The CDR3 DNA sequence: TGTGCCAGCTCACTCTCCGGGGCCCCACAGGAGACCCAGTACTTC. Protein sequence: CASSLSGAPQETQYF.

There are a few counts of this clonotype. The genes are TRBV6-5 and TRBJ2-7; the D gene is possibly TRBD1 (5 bases). Trimming pared 6 bases from V and 5 bases from J, leaving 26 bases between. The CDR3 covers 17 residues. The germline CDR1 and CDR2 sequences are MNHEY and SVGAGI. The DNA for the CDR3 is TGTGCCAGCAGACCCATTTATAGTCTCCAAGGGGCCCACGAGCAGTACTTC. It specifies CASRPIYSLQGAHEQYF.

The chain joins TRBV7-8 to TRBJ2-1, with no clear D. The end of the DNA is better explained by TRBJ2-7, so the J call may be wrong. From germline, CDR1 is SGHVS and CDR2 FQNEAQ. The CDR3 runs 18 residues. The CDR3 nucleotides read TGTGCCAGCAGCTTAGCGGACCCTAATACCATAGTTTACAATGAGCAGTACTTC. Its translation: CASSLADPNTIVYNEQYF.

This clonotype has just a few counts. The chain joins TRBV9 to TRBJ2-7, with 7 positions matching TRBD1. The junction had 7 bases not matched to a gene; V was cut back by 7 bases and J by 0 bases. There are 14 residues in the CDR3. Germline CDR1 SGDLS, CDR2 YYNGEE. In nucleotides, the CDR3 is TGTGCCAGCGGAGGCCGGGACAGCTCCTACGAGCAGTACTTC. Amino acid sequence: CASGGRDSSYEQYF. The complete variable domain, with remaining parts taken from reference TRBV9 and TRBJ2-7, reads DSGVTQTPKHLITATGQRVTLRCSPRSGDLSVYWYQQSLDQGLQFLIQYYNGEERAKGNILERFSAQQFPDLHSELNLSSLELGDSALYFCASGGRDSSYEQYFGPGTRLTVT.

The chain is built from TRBV6-2 or TRBV6-3 and TRBJ2-7; perhaps TRBD2 as D (5 bases). V was pared by 5 bases and J by 0 bases, with 17 bases between. Germline V gene lookup returns CDR1 MNHEY and CDR2 SVGEGT. This CDR3 is built from 16 residues. CDR3 protein: CASSRRKRRSSYEQYF. In DNA form, the CDR3 reads TGTGCCAGCAGTAGACGCAAGCGGAGGAGCTCCTACGAGCAGTACTTC.

This chain joins TRBV4-1 and TRBJ2-3, with 9 positions matching TRBD2. V gave up 7 bases and J gave up 0 bases; unmatched junction bases: 11. The germline CDR1 and CDR2 sequences are MGHRA and YSYEKL. The CDR3 length is 17 residues. CDR3 sequence: CASNEQIAGVSTDTQYF. The CDR3 DNA reads TGCGCCAGCAACGAGCAGATAGCGGGGGTTAGCACAGATACGCAGTATTTT.

Of note for this clonotype: Given a much more abundant clone one base away, this may be a read error. CDR3 amino acids: CASSWAGTIYNEQYF. The DNA for the CDR3 is TGTGCCAGCAGCTGGGCAGGGACCATCTACAATGAGCAGTACTTC. This chain joins TRBV5-4 and TRBJ2-5; tentatively, D is TRBD1 or TRBD2 (5 bases each). This CDR3 spans 15 amino acids. Germline V CDR1 and CDR2: SGHNT, YYREEE (reference sequence). V lost 3 bases to trimming and J lost 11 bases, with 23 bases between them.

V is TRBV28 and J is TRBJ2-5; D is perhaps TRBD1 (6 bases). Trimming cost V 4 bases and J 0 bases, with 9 bases left between them. This CDR3 has 14 amino acids. The germline V gene has CDR1 MDHEN and CDR2 SYDVKM. The CDR3 loop reads CASSCGQNQETQYF. As DNA, the CDR3 is TGTGCCAGCAGTTGCGGACAGAACCAAGAGACCCAGTACTTC.

This clonotype turned up a few times. J is TRBJ1-2 and V is TRBV6-2 or TRBV6-3, with unresolved D. V was shortened by 0 bases and J by 8 bases, with 10 bases between the two germline ends. This CDR3 contains 13 residues. Looked up from germline, CDR1 is MNHEY and CDR2 is SVGEGT. The CDR3 reads CASSYSNIRGYTF. CDR3 bases: TGTGCCAGCAGTTACTCGAATATTCGGGGCTACACCTTC.

Notes on this clonotype: The junction shows a germline mismatch at one end, possibly a read error. The genes are TRBV20-1 and TRBJ2-7; 12 nucleotides match TRBD1. There are 17 residues in the CDR3. Germline V lookup: CDR1 DFQATT, CDR2 SNEGSKA (reference sequence). CDR3 DNA sequence: TGCGGTGCTAGAGCTGGGACAGGGGGCGTTGATTTCTACGAGCAGTACTTC. This sequence encodes CGARAGTGGVDFYEQYF.